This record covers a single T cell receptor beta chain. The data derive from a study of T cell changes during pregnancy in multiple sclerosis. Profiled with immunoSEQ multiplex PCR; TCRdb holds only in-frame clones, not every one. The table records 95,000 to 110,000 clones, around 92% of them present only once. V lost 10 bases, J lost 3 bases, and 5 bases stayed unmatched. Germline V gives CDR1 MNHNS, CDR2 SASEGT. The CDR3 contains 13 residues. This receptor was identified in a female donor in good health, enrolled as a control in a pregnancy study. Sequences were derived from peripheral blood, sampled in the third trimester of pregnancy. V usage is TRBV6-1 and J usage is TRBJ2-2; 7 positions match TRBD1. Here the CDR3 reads CATAGGDTGELFF. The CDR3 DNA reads TGTGCCACCGCAGGGGGTGACACCGGGGAGCTGTTTTTT.